This entry concerns a single T cell receptor beta chain. The antigen remains undetermined. 60 Vbeta and 13 Jbeta primers were used in PCR. Measured with immunoSEQ multiplex PCR; TCRdb has only the in-frame clones, and not every one. The table includes 130,000 or so clones, approximately 74% detected once. This entry is derived from a study of cytomegalovirus exposure and HLA in healthy donors. Overall study context: Earlier, approximately 180 million T cells were analyzed, and 90 million to 140 million unique TCR beta sequences were found among them. The study's findings and limits: Analyses of presence and absence presupposed an approximately uniform sequencing depth across donors. The study put some 150 TCR beta chains on its list as cytomegalovirus-associated.

CDR1 and CDR2 from the germline V gene are MDHEN and SYDVKM. The CDR3 consists of 15 residues. V gave up 5 bases and J gave up 5 bases; unmatched junction bases: 6. The specimen was PBMCs. The TCR comes from a man aged 18 to 29 in good health and CMV-seropositive. The chain carries TRBV28 and TRBJ2-5, with 12 bases matching TRBD2. CDR3 protein: CASSPVLAGGETQYF. The CDR3, as DNA: TGTGCCAGCAGTCCCGTCCTAGCGGGGGGGGAGACCCAGTACTTC.